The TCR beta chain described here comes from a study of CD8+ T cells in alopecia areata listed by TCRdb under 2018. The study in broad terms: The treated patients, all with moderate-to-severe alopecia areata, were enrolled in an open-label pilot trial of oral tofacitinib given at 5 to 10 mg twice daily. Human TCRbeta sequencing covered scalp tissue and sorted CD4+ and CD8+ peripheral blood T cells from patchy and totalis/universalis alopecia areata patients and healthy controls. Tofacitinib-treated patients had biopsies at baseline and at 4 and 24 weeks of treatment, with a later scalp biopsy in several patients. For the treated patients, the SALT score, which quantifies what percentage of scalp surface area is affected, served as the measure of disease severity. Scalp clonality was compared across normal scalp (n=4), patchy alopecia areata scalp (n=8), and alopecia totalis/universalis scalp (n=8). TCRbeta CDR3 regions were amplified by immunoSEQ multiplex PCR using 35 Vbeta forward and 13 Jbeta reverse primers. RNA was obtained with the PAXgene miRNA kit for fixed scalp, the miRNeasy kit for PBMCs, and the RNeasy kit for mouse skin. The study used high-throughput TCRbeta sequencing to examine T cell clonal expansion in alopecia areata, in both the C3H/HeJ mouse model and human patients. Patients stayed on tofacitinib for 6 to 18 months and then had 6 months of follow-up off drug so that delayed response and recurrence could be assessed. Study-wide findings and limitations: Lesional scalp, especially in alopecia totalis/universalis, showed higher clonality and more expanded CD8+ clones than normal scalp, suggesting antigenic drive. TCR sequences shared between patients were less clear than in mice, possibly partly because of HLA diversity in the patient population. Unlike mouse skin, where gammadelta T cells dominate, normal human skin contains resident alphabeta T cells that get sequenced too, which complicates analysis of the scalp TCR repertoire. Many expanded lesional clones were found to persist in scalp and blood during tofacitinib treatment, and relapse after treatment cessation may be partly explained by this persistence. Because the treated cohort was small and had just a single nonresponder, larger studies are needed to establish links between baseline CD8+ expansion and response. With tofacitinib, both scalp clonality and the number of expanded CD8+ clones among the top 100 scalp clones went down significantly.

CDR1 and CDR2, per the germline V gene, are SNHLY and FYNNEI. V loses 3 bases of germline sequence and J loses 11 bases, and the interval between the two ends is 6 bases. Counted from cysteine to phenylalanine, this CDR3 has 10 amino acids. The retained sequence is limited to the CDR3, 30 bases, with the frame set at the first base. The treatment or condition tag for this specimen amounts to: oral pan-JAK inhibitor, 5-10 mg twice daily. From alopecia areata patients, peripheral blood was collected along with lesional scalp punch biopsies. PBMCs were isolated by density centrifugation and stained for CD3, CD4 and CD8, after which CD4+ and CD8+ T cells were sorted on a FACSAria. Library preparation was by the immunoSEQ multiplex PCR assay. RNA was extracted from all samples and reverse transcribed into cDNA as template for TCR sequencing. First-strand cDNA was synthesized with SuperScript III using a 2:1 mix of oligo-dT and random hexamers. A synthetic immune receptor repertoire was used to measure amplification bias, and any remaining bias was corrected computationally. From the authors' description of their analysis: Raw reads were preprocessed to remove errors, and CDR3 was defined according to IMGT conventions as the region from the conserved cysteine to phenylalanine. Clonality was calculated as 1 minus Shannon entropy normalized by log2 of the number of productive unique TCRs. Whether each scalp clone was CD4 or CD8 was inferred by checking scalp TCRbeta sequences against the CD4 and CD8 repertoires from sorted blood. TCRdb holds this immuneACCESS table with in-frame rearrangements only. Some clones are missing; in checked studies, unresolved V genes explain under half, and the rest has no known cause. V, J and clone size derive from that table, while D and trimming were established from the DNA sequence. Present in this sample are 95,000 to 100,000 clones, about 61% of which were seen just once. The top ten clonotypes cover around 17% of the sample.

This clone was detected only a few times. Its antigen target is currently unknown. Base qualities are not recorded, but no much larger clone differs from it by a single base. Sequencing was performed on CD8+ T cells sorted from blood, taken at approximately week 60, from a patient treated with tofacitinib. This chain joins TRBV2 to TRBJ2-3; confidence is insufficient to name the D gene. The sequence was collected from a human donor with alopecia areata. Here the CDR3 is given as CASSDGLQYF. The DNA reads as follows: TGTGCCAGCAGTGACGGTCTGCAGTATTTT.